The 5 T cell receptor beta chains below all came from one sample that was sequenced in a study of read filtering for tumor transcriptome and immune sequencing. This library used about 400 ng RNA and molecular barcoded adaptors spanning alpha/delta and beta/gamma chains. TCRdb re-called the reads with MiXCR, one entry per CDR3 protein. Of some 6,100 distinct CDR3 sequences in the sample, 20% to 30% are singletons; the top ten hold around half. Input material: a population of CD138-negative cells sorted from bone marrow. Source of these receptors: a donor aged 40 or over with multiple myeloma.

As concerns this clonotype: A far bigger clonotype differs at one base, so this is likely a read error. The V and J genes are TRBV4-1 and TRBJ2-3; 9 nucleotides agree with TRBD2. Germline V CDR1 and CDR2: MGHRA, YSYEKL. This CDR3 has 15 residues. Trimming at V came to 4 bases and at J to 4 bases, leaving 6 bases not matched to a gene. Here the CDR3 reads CASSREAGGSDTQYF. The CDR3 nucleotides are TGCGCCAGCAGCCGAGAAGCGGGGGGATCAGATACGCAGTATTTT.

Ten or more counts support this clonotype. J is TRBJ1-5 and V is TRBV6-1; TRBD1 matches 8 bases. This CDR3 comprises 14 residues. Germline values: CDR1 MNHNS, CDR2 SASEGT. V lost 2 bases to trimming and J lost 5 bases; unmatched junction nucleotides: 2. CDR3 region: CASSELDRDQPQHF. CDR3 coding DNA: TGTGCCAGCAGTGAATTGGACAGGGATCAGCCCCAGCATTTT.

This clonotype showed up many times. This chain joins TRBV7-9 and TRBJ2-2; the match to TRBD1 covers 8 bases. This CDR3 is built from 16 residues. Germline values: CDR1 SEHNR, CDR2 FQNEAQ (reference sequence). V gave up 7 bases and J gave up 2 bases; unmatched junction bases: 9. The DNA of the CDR3 is TGTGCCAGCACGGACAGGGACAGGCCTAACACCGGGGAGCTGTTTTTT. Its translation: CASTDRDRPNTGELFF. Supplemented by reference TRBV7-9 and TRBJ2-2, the full variable domain reads DTGVSQNPRHKITKRGQNVTFRCDPISEHNRLYWYRQTLGQGPEFLTYFQNEAQLEKSRLLSDRFSAERPKGSFSTLEIQRTEQGDSAMYLCASTDRDRPNTGELFFGEGSRLTVL.

This clonotype has ten or more counts. This chain links TRBV5-1 with TRBJ2-1; 9 bases match TRBD2. The CDR3 loop spans 14 amino acids. Germline assignment: CDR1 SGHRS and CDR2 YFSETQ. V gave up 1 base and J gave up 7 bases; unmatched junction bases: 3. CDR3 nucleotides: TGCGCCAGCAGCTTGAGCGGGAGGTGGAATGAGCAGTTCTTC. This sequence encodes CASSLSGRWNEQFF.

On this clonotype: This clone may be a read error of a much larger clone one base away. V is TRBV4-3 and J is TRBJ1-3; D gene ambiguous. Germline CDR1 reads LGHNA; CDR2 reads YSLEER. This CDR3 contains 13 residues. This CDR3 is CASSPGSRNTIYF. The CDR3 DNA reads TGCGCCAGCAGCCCGGGCTCTAGAAACACCATATATTTT.